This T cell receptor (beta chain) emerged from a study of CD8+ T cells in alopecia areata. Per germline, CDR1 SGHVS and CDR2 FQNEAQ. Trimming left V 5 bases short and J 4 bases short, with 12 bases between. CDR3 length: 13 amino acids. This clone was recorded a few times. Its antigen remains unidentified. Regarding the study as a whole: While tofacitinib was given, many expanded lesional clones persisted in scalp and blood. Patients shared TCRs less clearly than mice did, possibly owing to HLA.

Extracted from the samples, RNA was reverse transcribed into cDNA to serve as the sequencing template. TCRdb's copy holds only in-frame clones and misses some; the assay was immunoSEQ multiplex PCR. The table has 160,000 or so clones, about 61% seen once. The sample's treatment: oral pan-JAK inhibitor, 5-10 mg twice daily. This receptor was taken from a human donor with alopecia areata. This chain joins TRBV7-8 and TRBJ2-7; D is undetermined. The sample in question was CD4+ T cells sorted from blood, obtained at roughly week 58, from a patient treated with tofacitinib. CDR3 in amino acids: CASSPRARYEQYF. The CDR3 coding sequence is TGTGCCAGCAGCCCCCGGGCCCGATACGAGCAGTACTTC.